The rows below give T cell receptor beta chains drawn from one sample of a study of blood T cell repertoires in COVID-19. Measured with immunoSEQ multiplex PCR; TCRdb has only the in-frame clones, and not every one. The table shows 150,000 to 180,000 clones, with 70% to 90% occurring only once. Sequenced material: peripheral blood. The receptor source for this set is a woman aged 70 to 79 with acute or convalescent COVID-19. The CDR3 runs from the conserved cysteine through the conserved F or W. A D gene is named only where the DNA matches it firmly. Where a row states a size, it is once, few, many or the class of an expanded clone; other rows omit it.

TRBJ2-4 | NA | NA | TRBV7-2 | CASSLGSSLAKNIQYF | TGTGCCAGCAGCTTAGGGAGCAGTCTAGCCAAAAACATTCAGTACTTC
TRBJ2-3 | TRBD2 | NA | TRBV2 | CASSDLPVTSGGVDTQYF | TGTGCCAGCAGTGATCTCCCCGTGACTAGCGGGGGTGTGGATACGCAGTATTTT
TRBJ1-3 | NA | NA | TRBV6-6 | CASSPTLGASSGNTIYF | TGTGCCAGCAGTCCCACCCTAGGAGCCAGCTCTGGAAACACCATATATTTT
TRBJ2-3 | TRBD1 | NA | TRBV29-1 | CSVEGQGFTDTQYF | TGCAGCGTTGAAGGACAGGGGTTCACAGATACGCAGTATTTT
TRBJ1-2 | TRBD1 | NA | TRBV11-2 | CASSSHQGARLGYTF | TGTGCCAGCAGCTCCCACCAGGGGGCGCGTCTTGGCTACACCTTC
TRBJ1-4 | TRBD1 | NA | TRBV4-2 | CAVGGQGASEKLFF | TGTGCCGTCGGAGGACAGGGGGCGAGTGAAAAACTGTTTTTT
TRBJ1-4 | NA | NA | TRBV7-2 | CASSLRAGTNEKLFF | TGTGCCAGCAGCTTACGCGCGGGAACTAATGAAAAACTGTTTTTT
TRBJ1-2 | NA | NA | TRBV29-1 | CSGGGASYGYTF | TGCAGCGGAGGGGGGGCTAGCTATGGCTACACCTTC
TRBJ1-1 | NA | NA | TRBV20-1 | CSASFRGMNTEAFF | TGCAGTGCTAGTTTCAGGGGAATGAACACTGAAGCTTTCTTT
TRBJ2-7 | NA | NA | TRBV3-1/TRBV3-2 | CASSRGPYEQYF | TGTGCCAGCAGCCGAGGGCCCTACGAGCAGTACTTC
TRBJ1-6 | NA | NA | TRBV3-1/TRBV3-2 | CASSQETGLGNNSPLHF | TGTGCCAGCAGCCAAGAGACAGGTTTGGGTAATAATTCACCCCTCCACTTT
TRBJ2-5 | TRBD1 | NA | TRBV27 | CASSSTGPTGVETQYF | TGTGCCAGCAGTTCGACTGGGCCAACAGGGGTGGAGACCCAGTACTTC
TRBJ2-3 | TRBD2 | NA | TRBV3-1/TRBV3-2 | CASSLAGGRRDTQYF | TGTGCCAGCAGCCTAGCGGGGGGGCGGAGAGATACGCAGTATTTT
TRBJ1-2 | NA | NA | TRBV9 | CASSRGYGYTF | TGTGCCAGCAGCCGGGGGTATGGCTACACCTTC
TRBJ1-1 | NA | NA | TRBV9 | CASSLGGGELGNTEAFF | TGTGCCAGCAGCTTAGGTGGGGGGGAACTGGGGAACACTGAAGCTTTCTTT
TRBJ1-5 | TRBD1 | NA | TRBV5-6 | CASSLRQTGWRNQPQHF | TGTGCCAGCAGCTTGCGCCAGACAGGGTGGCGCAATCAGCCCCAGCATTTT
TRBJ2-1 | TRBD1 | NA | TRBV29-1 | CSVGQGIYNEQFF | TGCAGCGTGGGACAGGGAATTTACAATGAGCAGTTCTTC
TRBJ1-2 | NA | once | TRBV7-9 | CASTPGGYYGYTF | TGTGCCAGCACCCCCGGGGGGTACTATGGCTACACCTTC
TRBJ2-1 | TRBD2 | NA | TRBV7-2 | CASSLALGGGPTYNEQFF | TGTGCCAGCAGCTTAGCTCTGGGCGGGGGGCCAACTTACAATGAGCAGTTCTTC
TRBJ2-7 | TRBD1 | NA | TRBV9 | CASSRDSSYEQYF | TGTGCCAGCAGCAGGGACAGCTCCTACGAGCAGTACTTC
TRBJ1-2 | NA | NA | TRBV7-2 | CASSLQLANYGYTF | TGTGCCAGCAGCTTACAGCTAGCTAACTATGGCTACACCTTC
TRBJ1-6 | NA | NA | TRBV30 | CAWSVGFAGDSPLHF | TGTGCCTGGAGTGTAGGTTTTGCAGGGGATTCACCCCTCCACTTT
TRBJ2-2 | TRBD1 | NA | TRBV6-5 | CASSSDRGYTGELFF | TGTGCCAGCAGTTCAGACAGGGGCTACACCGGGGAGCTGTTTTTT
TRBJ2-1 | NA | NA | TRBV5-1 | CASSLDPGSSYNEQFF | TGCGCCAGCAGCTTGGACCCGGGGAGCTCCTACAATGAGCAGTTCTTC
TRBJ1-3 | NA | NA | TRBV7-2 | CASSRQGGDYTIYF | TGTGCCAGCAGCCGCCAAGGGGGGGATTACACCATATATTTT
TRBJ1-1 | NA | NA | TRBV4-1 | CASSSTGRNTEAFF | TGCGCCAGCAGCTCGACAGGCCGGAACACTGAAGCTTTCTTT
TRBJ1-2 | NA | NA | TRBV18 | CASSLDAQGSGYTF | TGTGCCAGCTCACTCGACGCGCAGGGATCTGGCTACACCTTC
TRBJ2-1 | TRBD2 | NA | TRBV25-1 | CASTLAGLNEQFF | TGTGCCAGTACCCTAGCGGGTCTCAATGAGCAGTTCTTC
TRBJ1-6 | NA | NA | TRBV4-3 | CASSQDWPGESSYNSPLHF | TGCGCCAGCAGCCAAGATTGGCCAGGGGAAAGCTCCTATAATTCACCCCTCCACTTT
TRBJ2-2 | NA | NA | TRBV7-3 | CASGGDANTGELFF | TGTGCCAGCGGCGGGGACGCGAACACCGGGGAGCTGTTTTTT